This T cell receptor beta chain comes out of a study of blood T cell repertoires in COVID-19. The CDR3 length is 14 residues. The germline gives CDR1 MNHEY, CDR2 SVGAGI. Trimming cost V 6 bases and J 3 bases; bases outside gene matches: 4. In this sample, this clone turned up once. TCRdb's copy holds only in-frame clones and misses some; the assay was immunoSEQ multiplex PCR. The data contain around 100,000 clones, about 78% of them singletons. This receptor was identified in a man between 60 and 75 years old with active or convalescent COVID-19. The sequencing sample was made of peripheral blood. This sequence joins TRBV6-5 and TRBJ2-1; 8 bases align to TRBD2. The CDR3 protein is CASRSGTSYNEQFF. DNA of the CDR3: TGTGCCAGCAGATCCGGGACTAGCTACAATGAGCAGTTCTTC.